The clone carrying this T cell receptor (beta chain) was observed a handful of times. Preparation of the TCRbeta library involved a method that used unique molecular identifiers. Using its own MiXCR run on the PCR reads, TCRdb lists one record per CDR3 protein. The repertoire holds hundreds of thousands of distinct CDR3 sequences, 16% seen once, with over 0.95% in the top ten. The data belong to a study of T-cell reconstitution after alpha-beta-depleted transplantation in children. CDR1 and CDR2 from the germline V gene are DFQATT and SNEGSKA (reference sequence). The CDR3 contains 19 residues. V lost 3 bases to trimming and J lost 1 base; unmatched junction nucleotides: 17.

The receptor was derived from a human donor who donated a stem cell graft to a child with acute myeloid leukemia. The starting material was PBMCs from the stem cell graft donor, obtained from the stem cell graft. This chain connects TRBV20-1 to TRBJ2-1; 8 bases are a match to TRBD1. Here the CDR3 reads CSASRRDRIKLGSYNEQFF. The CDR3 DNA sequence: TGCAGTGCTAGCAGAAGGGACAGGATTAAGCTCGGTTCCTACAATGAGCAGTTCTTC.